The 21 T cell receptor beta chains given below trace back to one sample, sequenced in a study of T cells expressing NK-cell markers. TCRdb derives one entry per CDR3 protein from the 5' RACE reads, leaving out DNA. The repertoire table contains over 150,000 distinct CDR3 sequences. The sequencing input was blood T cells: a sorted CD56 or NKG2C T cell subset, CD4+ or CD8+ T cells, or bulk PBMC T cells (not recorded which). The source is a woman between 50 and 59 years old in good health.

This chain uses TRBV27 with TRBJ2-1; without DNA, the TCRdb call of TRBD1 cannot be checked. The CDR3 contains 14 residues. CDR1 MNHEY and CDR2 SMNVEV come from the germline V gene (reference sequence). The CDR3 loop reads CASSAPSTYNEQFF.

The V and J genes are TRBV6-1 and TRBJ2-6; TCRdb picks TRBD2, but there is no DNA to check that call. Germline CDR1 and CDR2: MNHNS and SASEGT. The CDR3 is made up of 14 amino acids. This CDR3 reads CASSEWPGANVLTF.

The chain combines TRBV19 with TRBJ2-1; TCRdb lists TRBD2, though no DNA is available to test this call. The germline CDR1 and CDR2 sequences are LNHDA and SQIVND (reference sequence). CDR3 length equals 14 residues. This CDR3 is CASSIQAGGNEQFF.

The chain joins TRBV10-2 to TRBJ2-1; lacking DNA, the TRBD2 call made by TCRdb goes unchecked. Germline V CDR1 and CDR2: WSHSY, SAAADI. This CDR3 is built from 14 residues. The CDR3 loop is CASRLAGTLDEQFF.

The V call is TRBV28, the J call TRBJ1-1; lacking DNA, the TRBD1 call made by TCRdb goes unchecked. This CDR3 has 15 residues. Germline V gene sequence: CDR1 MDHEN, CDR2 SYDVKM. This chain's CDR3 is CASSPGTGWKTEAFF.

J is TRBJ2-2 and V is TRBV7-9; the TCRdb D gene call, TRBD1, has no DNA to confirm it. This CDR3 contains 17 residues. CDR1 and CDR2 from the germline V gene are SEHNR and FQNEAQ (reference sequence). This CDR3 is CASSFPRTGTNTGELFF.

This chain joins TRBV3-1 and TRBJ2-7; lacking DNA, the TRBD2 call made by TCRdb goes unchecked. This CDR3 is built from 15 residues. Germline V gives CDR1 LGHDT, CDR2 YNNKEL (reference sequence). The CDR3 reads CASSQGSRLGYEQYF.

CDR3 in amino acids: CASSQDVEYGTYEQYF. The genes are TRBV4-1 and TRBJ2-7. CDR1 is MGHRA, CDR2 YSYEKL, per germline. This CDR3 is 16 amino acids long.

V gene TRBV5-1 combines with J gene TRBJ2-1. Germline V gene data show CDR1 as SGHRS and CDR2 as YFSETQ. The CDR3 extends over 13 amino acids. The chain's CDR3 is CASSLYPTYEQFF.

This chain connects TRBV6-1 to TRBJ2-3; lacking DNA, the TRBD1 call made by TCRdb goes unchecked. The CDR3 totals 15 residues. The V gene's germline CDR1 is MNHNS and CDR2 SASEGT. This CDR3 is CASSEGQGETDTQYF.

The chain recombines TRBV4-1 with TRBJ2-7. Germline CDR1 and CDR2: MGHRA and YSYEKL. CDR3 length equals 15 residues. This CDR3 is CASSQGWDRTYEQYF.

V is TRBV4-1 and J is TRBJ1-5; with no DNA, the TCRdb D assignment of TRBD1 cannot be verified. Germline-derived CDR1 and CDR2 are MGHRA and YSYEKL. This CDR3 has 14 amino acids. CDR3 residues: CASSPVQGDQPQHF.

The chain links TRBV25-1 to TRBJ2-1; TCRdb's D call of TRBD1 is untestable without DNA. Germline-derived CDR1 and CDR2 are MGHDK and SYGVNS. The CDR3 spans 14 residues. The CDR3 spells CASSWGMGTQSQFF.

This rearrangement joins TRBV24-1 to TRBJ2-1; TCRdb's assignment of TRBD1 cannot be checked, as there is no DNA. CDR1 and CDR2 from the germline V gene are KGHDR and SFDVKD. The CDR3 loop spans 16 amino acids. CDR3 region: CATSDPRGSGYNEQFF.

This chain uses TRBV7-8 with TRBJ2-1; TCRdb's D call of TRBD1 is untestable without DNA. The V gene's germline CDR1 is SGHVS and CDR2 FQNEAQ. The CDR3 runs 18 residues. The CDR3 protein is CASSHSQEPGRRYNEQFF.

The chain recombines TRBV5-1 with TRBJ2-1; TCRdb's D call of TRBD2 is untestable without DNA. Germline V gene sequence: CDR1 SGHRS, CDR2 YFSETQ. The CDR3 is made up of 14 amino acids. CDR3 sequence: CASSYSGTYNEQFF.

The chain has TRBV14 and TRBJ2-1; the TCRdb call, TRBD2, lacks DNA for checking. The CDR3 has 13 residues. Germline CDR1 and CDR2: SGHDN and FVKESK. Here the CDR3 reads CASSQRLVNEQFF.

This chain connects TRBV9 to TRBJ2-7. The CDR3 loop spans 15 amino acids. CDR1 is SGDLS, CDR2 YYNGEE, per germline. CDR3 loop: CASSEEEDSSYEQYF.

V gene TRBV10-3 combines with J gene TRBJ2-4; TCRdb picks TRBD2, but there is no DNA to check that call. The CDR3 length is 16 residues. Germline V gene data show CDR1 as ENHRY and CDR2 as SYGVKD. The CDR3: CAISESVDPRGSIQYF.

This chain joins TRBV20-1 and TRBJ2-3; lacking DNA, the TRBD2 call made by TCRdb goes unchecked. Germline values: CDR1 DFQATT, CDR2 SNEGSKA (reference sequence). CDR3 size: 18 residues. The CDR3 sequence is CSASGLADLSMITDTQYF.

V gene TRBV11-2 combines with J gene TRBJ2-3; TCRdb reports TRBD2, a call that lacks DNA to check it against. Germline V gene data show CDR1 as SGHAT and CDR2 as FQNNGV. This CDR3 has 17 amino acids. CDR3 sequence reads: CASSLQMGWPGTDTQYF.